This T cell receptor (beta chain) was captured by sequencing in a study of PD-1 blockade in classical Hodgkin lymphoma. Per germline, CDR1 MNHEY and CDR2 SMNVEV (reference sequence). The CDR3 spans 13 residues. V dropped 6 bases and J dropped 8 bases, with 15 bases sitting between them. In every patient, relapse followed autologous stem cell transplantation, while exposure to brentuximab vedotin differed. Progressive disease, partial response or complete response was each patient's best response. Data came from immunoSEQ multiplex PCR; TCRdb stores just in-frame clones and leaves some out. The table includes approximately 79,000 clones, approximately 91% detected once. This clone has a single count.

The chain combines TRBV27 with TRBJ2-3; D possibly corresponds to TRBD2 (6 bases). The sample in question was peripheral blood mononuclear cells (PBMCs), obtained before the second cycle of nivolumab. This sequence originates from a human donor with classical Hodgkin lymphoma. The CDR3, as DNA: TGTGCCAGCAGCCAGAGTACAGCGGGTACGCAGTATTTT. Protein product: CASSQSTAGTQYF.